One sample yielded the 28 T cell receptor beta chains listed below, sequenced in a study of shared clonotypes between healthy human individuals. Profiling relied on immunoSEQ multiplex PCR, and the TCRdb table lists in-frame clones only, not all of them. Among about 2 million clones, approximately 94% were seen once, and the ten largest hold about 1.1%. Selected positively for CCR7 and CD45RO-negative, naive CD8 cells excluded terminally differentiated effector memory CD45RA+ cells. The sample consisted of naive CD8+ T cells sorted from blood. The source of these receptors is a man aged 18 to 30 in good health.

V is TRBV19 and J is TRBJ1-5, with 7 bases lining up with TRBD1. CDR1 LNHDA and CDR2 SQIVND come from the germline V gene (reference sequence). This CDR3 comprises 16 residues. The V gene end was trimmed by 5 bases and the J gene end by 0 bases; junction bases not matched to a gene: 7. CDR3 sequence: CASSDRENYSNQPQHF. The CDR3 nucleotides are TGTGCCAGTAGTGACAGGGAAAATTATAGCAATCAGCCCCAGCATTTT.

CDR3 nucleotide sequence: TGTAGCGCGCGGATGACTCCGGATGAGCAGTTCTTC. This codes for CSARMTPDEQFF. V is TRBV2 and J is TRBJ2-1; D call uncertain. The length of the CDR3 is 12 residues. Germline CDR1 reads SNHLY; CDR2 reads FYNNEI.

The CDR3 sequence is CASSDMASSYNEQFF. The CDR3 bases are TGTGCCAGCAGTGATATGGCGAGCTCCTACAATGAGCAGTTCTTC. V usage is TRBV2 and J usage is TRBJ2-1; no clear D gene. With 3 bases removed from V and 0 bases from J, the gap between germline ends came to 9 bases. The CDR3 consists of 15 residues. Germline CDR1 reads SNHLY; CDR2 reads FYNNEI.

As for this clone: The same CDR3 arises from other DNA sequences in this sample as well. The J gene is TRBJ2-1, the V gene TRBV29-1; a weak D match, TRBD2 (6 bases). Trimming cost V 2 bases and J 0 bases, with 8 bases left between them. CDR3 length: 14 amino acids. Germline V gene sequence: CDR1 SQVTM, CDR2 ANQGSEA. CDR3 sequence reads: CSVESGSSYNEQFF. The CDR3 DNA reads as TGCAGCGTTGAAAGCGGGTCCTCCTACAATGAGCAGTTCTTC.

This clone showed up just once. The CDR3 DNA follows: TGCGCCAGCAGCCAAGCCCCCGTCGTGTTGTTGGACTACAATGAGCAGTTCTTC. Its protein product is CASSQAPVVLLDYNEQFF. V gene TRBV4-1 combines with J gene TRBJ2-1; no reliable D call. This CDR3 comprises 18 residues. Trimming took 1 base from V and 3 from J, leaving 19 bases between them. Germline V gene lookup returns CDR1 MGHRA and CDR2 YSYEKL.

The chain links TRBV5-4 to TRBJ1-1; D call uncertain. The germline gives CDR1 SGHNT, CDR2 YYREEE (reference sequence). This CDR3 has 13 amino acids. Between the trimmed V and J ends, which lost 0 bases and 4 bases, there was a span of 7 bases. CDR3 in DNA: TGTGCCAGCAGCTTGGGGGCGACCACTGAAGCTTTCTTT. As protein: CASSLGATTEAFF.

In DNA, the CDR3 is TGCGCCAGCAGCCAAGAGGGGACAGGGGGATCCTATGGCTACACCTTC. Protein sequence: CASSQEGTGGSYGYTF. The gene calls are TRBV4-3 and TRBJ1-2; 11 bases agree with TRBD1. The CDR3 contains 16 residues. Per the germline V gene, CDR1 is LGHNA and CDR2 is YSLEER. The V segment lost 0 bases and the J segment 4 bases; nucleotides outside the gene matches: 4.

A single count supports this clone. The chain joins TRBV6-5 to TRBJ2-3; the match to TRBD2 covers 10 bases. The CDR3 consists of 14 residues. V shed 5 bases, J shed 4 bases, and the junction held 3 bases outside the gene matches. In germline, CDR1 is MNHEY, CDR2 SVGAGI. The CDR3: CASSLAGAADTQYF. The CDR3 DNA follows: TGTGCCAGCAGTCTAGCGGGAGCAGCAGATACGCAGTATTTT.

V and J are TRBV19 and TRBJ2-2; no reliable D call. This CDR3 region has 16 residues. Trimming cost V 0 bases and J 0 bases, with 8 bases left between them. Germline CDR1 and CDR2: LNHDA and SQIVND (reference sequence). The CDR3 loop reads CASSIEDLANTGELFF. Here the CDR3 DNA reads TGTGCCAGTAGTATAGAAGATCTCGCGAACACCGGGGAGCTGTTTTTT.

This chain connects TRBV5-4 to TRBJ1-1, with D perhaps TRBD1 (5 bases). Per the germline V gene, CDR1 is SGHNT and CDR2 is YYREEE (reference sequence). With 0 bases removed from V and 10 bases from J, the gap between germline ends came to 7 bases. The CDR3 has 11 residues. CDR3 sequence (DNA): TGTGCCAGCAGCTTGGGGGGGGTAGCTTTCTTT. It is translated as CASSLGGVAFF.

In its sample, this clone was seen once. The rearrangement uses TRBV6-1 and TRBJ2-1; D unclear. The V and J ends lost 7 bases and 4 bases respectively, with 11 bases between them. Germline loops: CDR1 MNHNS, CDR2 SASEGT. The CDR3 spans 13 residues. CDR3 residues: CASTQELYNEQFF. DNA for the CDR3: TGTGCCAGCACGCAGGAGCTATACAATGAGCAGTTCTTC.

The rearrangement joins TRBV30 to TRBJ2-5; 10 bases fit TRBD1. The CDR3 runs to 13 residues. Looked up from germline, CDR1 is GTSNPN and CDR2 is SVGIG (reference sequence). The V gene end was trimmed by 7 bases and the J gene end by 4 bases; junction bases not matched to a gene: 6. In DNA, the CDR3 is TGTGCCTTAAGGACAGGGGGTAGAGAGACCCAGTACTTC. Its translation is CALRTGGRETQYF.

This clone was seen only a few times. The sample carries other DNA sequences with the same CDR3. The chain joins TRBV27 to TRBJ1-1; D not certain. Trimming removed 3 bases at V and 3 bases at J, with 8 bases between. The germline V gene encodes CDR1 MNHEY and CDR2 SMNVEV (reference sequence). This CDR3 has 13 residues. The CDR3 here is CASSFLGDTEAFF. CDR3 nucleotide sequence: TGTGCCAGCAGTTTTCTCGGGGACACTGAAGCTTTCTTT.

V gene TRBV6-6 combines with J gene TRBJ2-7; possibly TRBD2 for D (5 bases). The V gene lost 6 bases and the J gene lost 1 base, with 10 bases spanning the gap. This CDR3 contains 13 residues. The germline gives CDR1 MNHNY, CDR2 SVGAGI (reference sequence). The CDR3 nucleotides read TGTGCCAGCAGCCCGGACTCTTCCTACGAGCAGTACTTC. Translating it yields CASSPDSSYEQYF.

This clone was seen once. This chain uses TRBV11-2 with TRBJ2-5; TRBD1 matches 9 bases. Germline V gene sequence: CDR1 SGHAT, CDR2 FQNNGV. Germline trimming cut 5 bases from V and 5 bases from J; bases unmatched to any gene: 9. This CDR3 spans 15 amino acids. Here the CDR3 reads CASSIKPGQGETQYF. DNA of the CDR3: TGTGCCAGCAGCATAAAACCGGGACAGGGCGAGACCCAGTACTTC. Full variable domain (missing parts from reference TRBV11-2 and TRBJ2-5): EAGVAQSPRYKIIEKRQSVAFWCNPISGHATLYWYQQILGQGPKLLIQFQNNGVVDDSQLPKDRFSAERLKGVDSTLKIQPAKLEDSAVYLCASSIKPGQGETQYFGPGTRLLVL.

CDR3 protein: CASSQVTGIGDYGYTF. CDR3 nucleotide sequence: TGCGCCAGCAGCCAAGTAACAGGGATCGGTGACTATGGCTACACCTTC. V usage is TRBV4-1 and J usage is TRBJ1-2; D is perhaps TRBD1 (6 bases). The germline gives CDR1 MGHRA, CDR2 YSYEKL. V lost 1 base to trimming and J lost 3 bases, with 15 bases between them. The CDR3 runs 16 residues.

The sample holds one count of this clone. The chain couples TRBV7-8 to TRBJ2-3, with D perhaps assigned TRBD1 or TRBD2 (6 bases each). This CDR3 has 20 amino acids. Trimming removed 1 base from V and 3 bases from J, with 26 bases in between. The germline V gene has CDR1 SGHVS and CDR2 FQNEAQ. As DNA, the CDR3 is TGTGCCAGCAGCTTAGTAGCTGAAACCTGGGGGGCAGGACCAACAGATACGCAGTATTTT. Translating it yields CASSLVAETWGAGPTDTQYF.

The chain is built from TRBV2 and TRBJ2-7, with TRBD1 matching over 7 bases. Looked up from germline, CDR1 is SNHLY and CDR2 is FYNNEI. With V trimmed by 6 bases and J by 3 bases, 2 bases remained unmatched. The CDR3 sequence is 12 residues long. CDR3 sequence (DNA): TGTGCCAGCAGGTCAGGGGGCTACGAGCAGTACTTC. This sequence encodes CASRSGGYEQYF. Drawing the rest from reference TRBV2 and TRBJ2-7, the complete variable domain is EPEVTQTPSHQVTQMGQEVILRCVPISNHLYFYWYRQILGQKVEFLVSFYNNEISEKSEIFDDQFSVERPDGSNFTLKIRSTKLEDSAMYFCASRSGGYEQYFGPGTRLTVT.

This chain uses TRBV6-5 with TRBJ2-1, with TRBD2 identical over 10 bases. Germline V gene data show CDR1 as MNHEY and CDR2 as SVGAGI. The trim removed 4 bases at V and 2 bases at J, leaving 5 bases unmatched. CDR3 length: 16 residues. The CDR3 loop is CASSSSGSWPYNEQFF. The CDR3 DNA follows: TGTGCCAGCAGTTCTAGCGGGAGTTGGCCCTACAATGAGCAGTTCTTC.

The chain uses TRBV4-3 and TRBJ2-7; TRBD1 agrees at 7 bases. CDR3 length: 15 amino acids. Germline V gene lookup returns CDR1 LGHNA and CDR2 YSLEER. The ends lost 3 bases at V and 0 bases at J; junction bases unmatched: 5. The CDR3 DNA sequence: TGCGCCAGCAGCCATACAGGGGAGAGCTCCTACGAGCAGTACTTC. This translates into CASSHTGESSYEQYF.

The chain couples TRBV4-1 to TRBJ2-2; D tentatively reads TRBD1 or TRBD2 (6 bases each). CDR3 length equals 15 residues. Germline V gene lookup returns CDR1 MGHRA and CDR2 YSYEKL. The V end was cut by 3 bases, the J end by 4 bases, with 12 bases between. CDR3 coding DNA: TGCGCCAGCAGCCAGACACAGGGAGGCACCGGGGAGCTGTTTTTT. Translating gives CASSQTQGGTGELFF.

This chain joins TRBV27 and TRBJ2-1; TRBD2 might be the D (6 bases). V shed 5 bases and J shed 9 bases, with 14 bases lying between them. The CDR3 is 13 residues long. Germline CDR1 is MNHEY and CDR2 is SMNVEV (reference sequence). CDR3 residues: CASSPKSRGEQFF. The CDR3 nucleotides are TGTGCCAGCAGTCCCAAATCGCGGGGTGAGCAGTTCTTC.

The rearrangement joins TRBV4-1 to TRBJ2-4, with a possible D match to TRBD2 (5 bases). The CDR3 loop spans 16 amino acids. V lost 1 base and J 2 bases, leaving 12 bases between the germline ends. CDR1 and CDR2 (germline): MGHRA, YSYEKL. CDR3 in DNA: TGCGCCAGCAGCCAAGCCCCTCCGGGGTCCAAAAACATTCAGTACTTC. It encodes CASSQAPPGSKNIQYF.

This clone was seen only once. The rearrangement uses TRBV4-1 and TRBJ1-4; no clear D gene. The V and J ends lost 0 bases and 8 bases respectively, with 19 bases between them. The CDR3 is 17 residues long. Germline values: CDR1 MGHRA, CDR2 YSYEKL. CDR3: CASSQDFAGSTQEKLFF. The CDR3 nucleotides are TGCGCCAGCAGCCAAGATTTCGCCGGGTCCACCCAGGAAAAACTGTTTTTT.

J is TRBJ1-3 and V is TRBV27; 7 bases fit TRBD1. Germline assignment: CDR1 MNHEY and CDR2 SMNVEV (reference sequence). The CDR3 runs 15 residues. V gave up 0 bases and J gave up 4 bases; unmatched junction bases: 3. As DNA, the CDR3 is TGTGCCAGCAGTTTATCGTCGGGACAGGGAAACACCATATATTTT. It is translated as CASSLSSGQGNTIYF.

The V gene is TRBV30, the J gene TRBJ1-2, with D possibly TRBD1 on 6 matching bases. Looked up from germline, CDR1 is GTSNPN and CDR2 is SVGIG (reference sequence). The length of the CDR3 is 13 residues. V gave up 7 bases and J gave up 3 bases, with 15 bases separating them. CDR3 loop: CALDGGHDYGYTF. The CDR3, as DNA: TGTGCCTTAGACGGGGGGCACGACTATGGCTACACCTTC.

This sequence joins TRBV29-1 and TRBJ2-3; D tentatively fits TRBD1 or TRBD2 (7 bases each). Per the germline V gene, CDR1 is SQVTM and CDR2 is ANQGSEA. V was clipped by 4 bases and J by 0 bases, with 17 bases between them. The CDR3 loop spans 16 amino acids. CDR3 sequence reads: CSVGPGGAPSTDTQYF. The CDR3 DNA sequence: TGCAGCGTTGGGCCAGGGGGGGCTCCTAGCACAGATACGCAGTATTTT.

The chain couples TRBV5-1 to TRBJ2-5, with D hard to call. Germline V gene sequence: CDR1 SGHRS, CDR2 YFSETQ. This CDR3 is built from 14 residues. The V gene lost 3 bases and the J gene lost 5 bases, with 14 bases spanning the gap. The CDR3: CASSSALVEETQYF. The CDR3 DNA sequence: TGCGCCAGCAGCTCGGCCCTAGTTGAGGAGACCCAGTACTTC.